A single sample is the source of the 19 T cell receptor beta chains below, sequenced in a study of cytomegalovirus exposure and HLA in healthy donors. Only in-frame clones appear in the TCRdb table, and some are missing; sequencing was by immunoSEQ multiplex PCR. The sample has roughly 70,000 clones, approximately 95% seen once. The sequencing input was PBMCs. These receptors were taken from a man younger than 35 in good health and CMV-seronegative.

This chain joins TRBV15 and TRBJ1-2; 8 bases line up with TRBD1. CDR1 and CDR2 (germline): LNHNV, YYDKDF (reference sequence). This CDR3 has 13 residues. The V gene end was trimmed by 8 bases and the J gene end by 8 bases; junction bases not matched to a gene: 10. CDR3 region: CATGQGASRGYTF. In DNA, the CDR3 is TGTGCCACCGGGCAGGGGGCGAGCAGAGGCTACACCTTC.

CDR3: CASSPPDTGELFF. CDR3 sequence (DNA): TGTGCCAGCAGCCCCCCCGACACCGGGGAGCTGTTTTTT. The genes are TRBV9 and TRBJ2-2; D is unresolved. V gave up 4 bases and J gave up 3 bases, with 7 bases separating them. The CDR3 covers 13 residues. Germline V lookup: CDR1 SGDLS, CDR2 YYNGEE.

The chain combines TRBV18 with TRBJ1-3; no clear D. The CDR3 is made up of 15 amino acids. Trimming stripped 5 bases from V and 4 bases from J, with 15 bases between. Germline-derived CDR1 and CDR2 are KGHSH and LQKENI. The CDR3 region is CASSFATRSGNTIYF. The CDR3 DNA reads TGTGCCAGCTCATTCGCCACAAGGAGCGGAAACACCATATATTTT.

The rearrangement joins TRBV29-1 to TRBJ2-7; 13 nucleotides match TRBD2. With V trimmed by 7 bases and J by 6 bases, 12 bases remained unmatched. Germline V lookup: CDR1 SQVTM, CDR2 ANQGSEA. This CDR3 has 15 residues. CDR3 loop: CSATLPGLAGREQYF. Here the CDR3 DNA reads TGCAGCGCTACTCTCCCGGGACTAGCGGGGCGCGAGCAGTACTTC.

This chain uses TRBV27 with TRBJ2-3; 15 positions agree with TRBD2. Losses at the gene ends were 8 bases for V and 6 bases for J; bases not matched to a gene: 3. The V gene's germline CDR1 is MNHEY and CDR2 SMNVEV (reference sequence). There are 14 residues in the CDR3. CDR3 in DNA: TGTGCCAGCTGGACTAGCGGGGGGGCGGATACGCAGTATTTT. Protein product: CASWTSGGADTQYF.

CDR3 sequence: CAWSNWTGLYTF. The CDR3 DNA is TGTGCCTGGAGTAATTGGACAGGTCTCTACACCTTC. V gene TRBV30 combines with J gene TRBJ1-2; 7 positions agree with TRBD1. V was pared by 2 bases and J by 10 bases, with 7 bases of the junction left unmatched. CDR3 length equals 12 residues. Germline V CDR1 and CDR2: GTSNPN, SVGIG (reference sequence).

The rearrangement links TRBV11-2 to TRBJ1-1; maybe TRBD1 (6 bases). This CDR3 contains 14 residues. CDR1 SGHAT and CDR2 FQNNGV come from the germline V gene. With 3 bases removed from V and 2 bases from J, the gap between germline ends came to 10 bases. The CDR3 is CASSLLQGNTEAFF. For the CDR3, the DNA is TGTGCCAGCAGCTTGTTACAGGGTAACACTGAAGCTTTCTTT.

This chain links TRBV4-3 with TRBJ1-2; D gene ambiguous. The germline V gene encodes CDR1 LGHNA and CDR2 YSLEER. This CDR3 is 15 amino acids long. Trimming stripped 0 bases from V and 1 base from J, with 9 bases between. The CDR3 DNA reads TGCGCCAGCAGCCAAGAGCGGTCTCTTAACTATGGCTACACCTTC. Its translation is CASSQERSLNYGYTF.

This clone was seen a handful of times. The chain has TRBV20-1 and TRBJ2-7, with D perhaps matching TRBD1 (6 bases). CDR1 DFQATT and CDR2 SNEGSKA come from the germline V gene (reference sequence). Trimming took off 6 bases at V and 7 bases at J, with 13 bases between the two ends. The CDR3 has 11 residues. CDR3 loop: CSAMRGGEQYF. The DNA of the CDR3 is TGCAGTGCCATGAGAGGGGGAGAGCAGTACTTC.

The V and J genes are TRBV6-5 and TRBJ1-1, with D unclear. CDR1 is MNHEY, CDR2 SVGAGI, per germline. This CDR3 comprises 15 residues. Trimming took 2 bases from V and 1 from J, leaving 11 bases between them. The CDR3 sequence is CASSYIGLPNTEAFF. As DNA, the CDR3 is TGTGCCAGCAGTTACATAGGACTGCCGAACACTGAAGCTTTCTTT.

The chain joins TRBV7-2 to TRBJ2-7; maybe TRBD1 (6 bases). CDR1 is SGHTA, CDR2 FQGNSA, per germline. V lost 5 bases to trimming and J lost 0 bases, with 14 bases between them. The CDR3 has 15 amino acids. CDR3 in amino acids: CASSGQGSLSYEQYF. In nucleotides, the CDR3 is TGTGCCAGCAGCGGCCAGGGGTCCCTCTCCTACGAGCAGTACTTC.

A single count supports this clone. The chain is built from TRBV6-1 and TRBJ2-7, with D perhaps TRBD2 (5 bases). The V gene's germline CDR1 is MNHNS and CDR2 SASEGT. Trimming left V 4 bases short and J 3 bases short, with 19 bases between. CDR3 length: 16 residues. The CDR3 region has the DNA TGTGCCAGCAGTGGCTACCCCGGGATCGCGGGCTACGAGCAGTACTTC. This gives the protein CASSGYPGIAGYEQYF.

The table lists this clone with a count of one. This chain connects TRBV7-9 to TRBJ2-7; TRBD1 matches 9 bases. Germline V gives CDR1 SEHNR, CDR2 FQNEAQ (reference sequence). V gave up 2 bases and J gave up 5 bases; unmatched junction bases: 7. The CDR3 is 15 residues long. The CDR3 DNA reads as TGTGCCAGCAGCTTATCGAGGACAGGGGCGGACGAGCAGTACTTC. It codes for CASSLSRTGADEQYF.

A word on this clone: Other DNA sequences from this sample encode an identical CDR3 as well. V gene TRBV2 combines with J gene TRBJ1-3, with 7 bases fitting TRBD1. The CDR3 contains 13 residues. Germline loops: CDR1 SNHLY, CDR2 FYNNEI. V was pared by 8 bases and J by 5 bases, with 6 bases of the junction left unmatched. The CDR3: CASETGPRNTIYF. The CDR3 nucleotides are TGTGCCAGCGAGACAGGGCCTCGAAACACCATATATTTT.

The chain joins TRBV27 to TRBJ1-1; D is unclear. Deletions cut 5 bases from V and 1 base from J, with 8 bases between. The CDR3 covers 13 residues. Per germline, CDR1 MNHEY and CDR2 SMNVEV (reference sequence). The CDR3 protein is CASSLNSNTEAFF. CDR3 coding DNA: TGTGCCAGCAGTCTAAATTCGAACACTGAAGCTTTCTTT.

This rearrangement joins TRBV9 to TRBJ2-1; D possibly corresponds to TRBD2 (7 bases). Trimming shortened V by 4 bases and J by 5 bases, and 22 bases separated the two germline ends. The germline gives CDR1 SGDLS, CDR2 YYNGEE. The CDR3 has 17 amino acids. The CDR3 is CASSTKGGAVYHNEQFF. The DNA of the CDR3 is TGTGCCAGCAGCACAAAAGGGGGGGCCGTATACCACAATGAGCAGTTCTTC.

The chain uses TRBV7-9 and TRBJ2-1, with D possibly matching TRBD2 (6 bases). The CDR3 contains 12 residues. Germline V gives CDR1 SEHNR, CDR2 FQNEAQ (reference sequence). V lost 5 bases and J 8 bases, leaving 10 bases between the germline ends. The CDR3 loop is CASSVRGDEQFF. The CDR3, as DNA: TGTGCCAGCAGCGTCCGCGGGGATGAGCAGTTCTTC.

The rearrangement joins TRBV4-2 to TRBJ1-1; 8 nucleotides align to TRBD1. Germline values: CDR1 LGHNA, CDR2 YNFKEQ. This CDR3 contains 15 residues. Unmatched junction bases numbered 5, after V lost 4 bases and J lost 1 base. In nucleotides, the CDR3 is TGTGCCAGCAGCCCTGACGGACAGGGGAACACTGAAGCTTTCTTT. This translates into CASSPDGQGNTEAFF.

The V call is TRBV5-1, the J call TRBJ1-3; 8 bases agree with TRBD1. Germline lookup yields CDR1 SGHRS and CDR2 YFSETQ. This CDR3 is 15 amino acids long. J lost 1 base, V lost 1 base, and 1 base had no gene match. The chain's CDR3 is CASSLTGGSGNTIYF. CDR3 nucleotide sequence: TGCGCCAGCAGCTTGACAGGGGGATCTGGAAACACCATATATTTT.